This TCR beta chain comes out of a study of early T cells in non-severe SARS-CoV-2 infection. About the research overall: The sequenced material was bulk RNA from unsorted whole blood, and its chains were unpaired.

The CDR3 totals 13 residues. Germline loops: CDR1 LNHNV, CDR2 YYDKDF (reference sequence). V lost 0 bases, J lost 12 bases, and 4 bases stayed unmatched. Many counts were recorded for this clonotype. Its antigen is still unknown. Whole-study results and caveats: Clonotype matching in VDJdb favored anti-spike CD8 responses and did not capture private and CD4 specificities.

Unique molecular identifiers tagged individual cDNA molecules. From the 5' RACE reads, TCRdb called clonotypes with MiXCR, one entry per CDR3 protein. The table lists 85,000 to 120,000 distinct CDR3 sequences, around 13% of them singletons. The V call is TRBV15, the J call TRBJ2-1, with 8 positions matching TRBD2. Source material: whole blood. The source of this sequence is an adult who was a healthcare worker with PCR-confirmed SARS-CoV-2 infection or an uninfected control (not recorded which). The CDR3 region is CATSRDRREVQFF. The CDR3 coding sequence is TGTGCCACCAGCAGAGATAGGCGGGAGGTGCAGTTCTTC.